A single count supports the clone carrying this TCR beta chain. Its target is not known. This may come from a read error, since a much larger clone is one base off. The sample originates from a study of T cells in Graves' hyperthyroidism and ophthalmopathy. RNA transcripts provided the source from which TCR beta CDR3 regions were amplified. The HTBI primer set served for first-round RT-PCR of the TCR CDR3. TCRdb analysed the multiplex PCR reads with MiXCR anew, one entry per CDR3 protein. The profile covers approximately 360,000 distinct CDR3 sequences, with about a sixth appearing a single time and around 30% taken by the ten largest. These patients, aged 18 to 65, had recently diagnosed hyperthyroidism lasting under 2 months. Lactation, pregnancy, other autoimmune disease or uncontrolled infection led to exclusion of patients. Notes on the study in general: Separation of ophthalmopathy from stable hyperthyroidism was achieved by a 13 V-J model. The model forecast ophthalmopathy, anticipating it by a median about six months before onset.

Germline V gene lookup returns CDR1 MNHEY and CDR2 SVGEGT. This CDR3 is 15 amino acids long. The sample consisted of blood. This clonotype was sampled from a woman between 18 and 30 years old with Graves' hyperthyroidism that later progressed to Graves' ophthalmopathy. This chain joins TRBV6-2 or TRBV6-3 and TRBJ2-1; the D is unclear. With the DNA end fitting TRBJ2-7 better, the J assignment may be wrong. CDR3 in DNA: TGTGCCAGCAGTTACCCGTACCCTCCGCCTAATGAGCAGTACTTC. Translation gives CASSYPYPPPNEQYF.